Following are 24 T cell receptor beta chains from one sample sequenced in a study of blood T cell repertoires in COVID-19. Generated by immunoSEQ multiplex PCR, the TCRdb table keeps only in-frame clones and is missing some. Among roughly 350,000 clones listed, 88% were seen once. Sequenced material: peripheral blood. The receptor set was obtained from a woman in her sixties or seventies with COVID-19, enrolled during active disease.

This clone showed up just once. This chain links TRBV12-5 with TRBJ2-5; possible D gene TRBD2, 5 bases. The CDR3 totals 13 residues. V lost 5 bases to trimming and J lost 4 bases, with 11 bases between them. Germline V CDR1 and CDR2: LGHNT, FRNRAP. The CDR3 nucleotides read TGTGCTAGTGGTCCGGGAATAGCAGAGACCCAGTACTTC. Amino acids: CASGPGIAETQYF.

V gene TRBV11-3 combines with J gene TRBJ2-7; D is unclear. With 2 bases removed from V and 1 base from J, the gap between germline ends came to 6 bases. Germline CDR1 and CDR2: SGHNT and YENEEA. CDR3 length equals 13 residues. The CDR3 is CASSLTDSYEQYF. The CDR3 DNA reads TGTGCCAGCAGCTTAACAGATTCCTACGAGCAGTACTTC. Variable domain in full (rest from reference TRBV11-3 and TRBJ2-7): EAGVVQSPRYKIIEKKQPVAFWCNPISGHNTLYWYLQNLGQGPELLIRYENEEAVDDSQLPKDRFSAERLKGVDSTLKIQPAELGDSAVYLCASSLTDSYEQYFGPGTRLTVT.

The chain is built from TRBV9 and TRBJ1-2; maybe TRBD1 (6 bases). This CDR3 has 12 amino acids. The germline gives CDR1 SGDLS, CDR2 YYNGEE. Trimming removed 1 base at V and 8 bases at J, with 9 bases between. The CDR3 here is CASSVTGGGYTF. CDR3 in DNA: TGTGCCAGCAGCGTAACTGGGGGCGGCTACACCTTC.

The chain links TRBV27 to TRBJ1-1; 7 positions match TRBD1. Per the germline V gene, CDR1 is MNHEY and CDR2 is SMNVEV (reference sequence). This CDR3 spans 15 amino acids. J gave up 4 bases and V 2 bases, and 7 bases lay outside the gene matches. CDR3 loop: CASSLNPGGGTEAFF. The CDR3 nucleotides are TGTGCCAGCAGTTTAAATCCAGGGGGAGGCACTGAAGCTTTCTTT.

The J gene is TRBJ1-3, the V gene TRBV5-1, with 7 bases lining up with TRBD1. CDR1 SGHRS and CDR2 YFSETQ come from the germline V gene. V gave up 4 bases and J gave up 3 bases; unmatched junction bases: 13. The CDR3 is 17 amino acids. The CDR3 protein is CASSPGGTEIFGNTIYF. CDR3 bases: TGCGCCAGCAGCCCGGGAGGGACAGAAATATTTGGAAACACCATATATTTT.

The rearrangement uses TRBV2 and TRBJ1-2; a weak D match, TRBD1 (5 bases). This CDR3 has 13 residues. Trimming pared 4 bases from V and 2 bases from J, leaving 8 bases between. CDR1 SNHLY and CDR2 FYNNEI come from the germline V gene. The CDR3 spells CASSGDLNYGYTF. CDR3 nucleotide sequence: TGTGCCAGCAGTGGGGACTTAAACTATGGCTACACCTTC.

This sequence joins TRBV4-1 and TRBJ2-7; tentatively, D is TRBD1 (6 bases). V lost 0 bases and J lost 7, with 10 bases in between. This CDR3 has 13 amino acids. CDR1 and CDR2 (germline): MGHRA, YSYEKL. The CDR3 here is CASSQDRGWEQYF. The CDR3 nucleotides are TGCGCCAGCAGCCAAGACAGGGGTTGGGAGCAGTACTTC.

The chain links TRBV9 to TRBJ1-4; D gene uncertain. CDR3 size: 15 residues. V was cut by 0 bases and J by 3 bases, with 9 bases left in between. Per the germline V gene, CDR1 is SGDLS and CDR2 is YYNGEE. Here the CDR3 reads CASSVEGVANEKLFF. CDR3 sequence (DNA): TGTGCCAGCAGCGTAGAGGGAGTTGCTAATGAAAAACTGTTTTTT.

DNA for the CDR3: TGTGCCAGTAGTATTGGACTACAAGTCGCCACAGATACGCAGTATTTT. Residues: CASSIGLQVATDTQYF. V gene TRBV19 combines with J gene TRBJ2-3; D is possibly TRBD2 (6 bases). From germline, CDR1 is LNHDA and CDR2 SQIVND (reference sequence). Trimming shortened V by 3 bases and J by 2 bases, and 15 bases separated the two germline ends. This CDR3 has 16 residues.

The rearrangement joins TRBV19 to TRBJ1-4; D gene ambiguous. CDR3 length equals 14 residues. Trimming removed 8 bases from V and 0 bases from J, with 10 bases in between. The V gene's germline CDR1 is LNHDA and CDR2 SQIVND (reference sequence). The CDR3 DNA reads TGTGCCAGTTCCTCCCAGACAACTAATGAAAAACTGTTTTTT. Translated: CASSSQTTNEKLFF.

In DNA form, the CDR3 reads TGTGCCAGCAGCCCCAGACAGGGGGCTTATGGCTACACCTTC. It is translated as CASSPRQGAYGYTF. V gene TRBV7-2 combines with J gene TRBJ1-2; the match to TRBD1 covers 10 bases. The germline CDR1 and CDR2 sequences are SGHTA and FQGNSA. J was trimmed by 5 bases and V by 5 bases; bases with no gene match: 5. The length of the CDR3 is 14 residues.

The chain carries TRBV7-2 and TRBJ1-2; 7 nucleotides line up with TRBD1. Germline CDR1 is SGHTA and CDR2 is FQGNSA. Losses at the gene ends were 2 bases for V and 8 bases for J; bases not matched to a gene: 5. This CDR3 has 13 amino acids. CDR3 residues: CASSLQGGIGYTF. CDR3 DNA sequence: TGTGCCAGCAGCTTACAAGGGGGCATAGGCTACACCTTC.

This chain connects TRBV6-6 to TRBJ2-5, with D perhaps matching TRBD1 (6 bases). Germline V CDR1 and CDR2: MNHNY, SVGAGI (reference sequence). The ends were cut back, 0 bases at V and 4 bases at J, with 6 bases in the middle. There are 13 residues in the CDR3. The CDR3 coding sequence is TGTGCCAGCAGTTACTCAGGGGGAGAGACCCAGTACTTC. Translating gives CASSYSGGETQYF.

The chain joins TRBV9 to TRBJ2-5; 10 bases fit TRBD2. Losses at the gene ends were 2 bases for V and 5 bases for J; bases not matched to a gene: 6. Germline V gene sequence: CDR1 SGDLS, CDR2 YYNGEE. This CDR3 has 15 amino acids. The CDR3 DNA follows: TGTGCCAGCAGCGTCGGGACTAGCGATTGGGAGACCCAGTACTTC. Translated: CASSVGTSDWETQYF.

The chain carries TRBV5-1 and TRBJ2-1; D gene unclear. Trimming cost V 0 bases and J 4 bases, with 11 bases left between them. Per germline, CDR1 SGHRS and CDR2 YFSETQ. The CDR3 runs 15 residues. The chain's CDR3 is CASSLGFFEYNEQFF. The CDR3 DNA is TGCGCCAGCAGCTTGGGGTTTTTTGAGTACAATGAGCAGTTCTTC.

The sample holds one count of this clone. The chain employs TRBV7-3 and TRBJ2-5; weak D call: TRBD2 (7 bases). V was pared by 4 bases and J by 4 bases, with 16 bases between. This CDR3 contains 15 residues. Germline-derived CDR1 and CDR2 are SGHTA and FQGTGA. The CDR3 DNA reads TGTGCCAGCAGCTCGGCTTCAGGGGAGGGAGAGACCCAGTACTTC. Its protein is CASSSASGEGETQYF.

The table lists this clone with a count of one. The rearrangement joins TRBV2 to TRBJ1-2; 8 bases match TRBD1. CDR3 length equals 16 residues. Losses at the gene ends were 6 bases for V and 1 base for J; bases not matched to a gene: 10. Per germline, CDR1 SNHLY and CDR2 FYNNEI. CDR3 sequence: CASSDRQGLVNYGYTF. CDR3 in DNA: TGTGCCAGCAGCGATAGACAGGGGCTCGTTAACTATGGCTACACCTTC.

The chain links TRBV5-1 to TRBJ2-3, with D perhaps TRBD2 (6 bases). The germline V and J ends were trimmed by 0 bases and 6 bases, with 11 bases remaining between them. Germline CDR1 SGHRS, CDR2 YFSETQ. This CDR3 is built from 14 residues. The CDR3 region is CASSLVASEDTQYF. The CDR3 DNA reads TGCGCCAGCAGCTTGGTCGCTAGCGAGGATACGCAGTATTTT.

This clone was counted ten times or more. The CDR3 is CAWSVTSGTYTDTQYF. In DNA form, the CDR3 reads TGTGCCTGGAGTGTGACTAGCGGGACCTACACAGATACGCAGTATTTT. The V call is TRBV30, the J call TRBJ2-3; TRBD2 matches 11 bases. CDR1 is GTSNPN and CDR2 is SVGIG in the germline V gene (reference sequence). Trimming removed 0 bases from V and 2 bases from J; junction bases left unmatched: 4. The CDR3 contains 16 residues.

V is TRBV4-1 and J is TRBJ1-1, with 7 bases matching TRBD1. Germline V gene lookup returns CDR1 MGHRA and CDR2 YSYEKL. With V trimmed by 8 bases and J by 5 bases, 11 bases remained unmatched. CDR3 size: 14 residues. As DNA, the CDR3 is TGCGCCAGCCGGCTGACAGGGCAGAGAACTGAAGCTTTCTTT. Translated: CASRLTGQRTEAFF.

The chain links TRBV4-3 to TRBJ2-7, with 12 bases identical to TRBD2. The V and J ends lost 4 bases and 0 bases, in that order; junction bases with no gene match: 10. Germline V gene data show CDR1 as LGHNA and CDR2 as YSLEER. This CDR3 spans 18 amino acids. The CDR3 DNA reads as TGCGCCAGCAGCCCAGGACTAGCGGGACCCGCCAGCTCCTACGAGCAGTACTTC. It is translated as CASSPGLAGPASSYEQYF.

CDR3 bases: TGTGCCAGCAGTGACAGGGGGCTCTACGAGCAGTACTTC. Its translation is CASSDRGLYEQYF. The chain links TRBV2 to TRBJ2-7, with 8 positions matching TRBD1. Germline trimming cut 3 bases from V and 3 bases from J; bases unmatched to any gene: 1. The CDR3 consists of 13 residues. Germline CDR1 is SNHLY and CDR2 is FYNNEI.

J is TRBJ1-5 and V is TRBV11-2, with D maybe TRBD1 (6 bases). Trimming took off 3 bases at V and 3 bases at J, with 15 bases between the two ends. Germline CDR1 is SGHAT and CDR2 is FQNNGV. CDR3 length equals 16 residues. The CDR3 here is CASSLIFGQINQPQHF. DNA of the CDR3: TGTGCCAGCAGCTTGATTTTCGGACAGATCAATCAGCCCCAGCATTTT.

V is TRBV5-1 and J is TRBJ1-5; D is unclear. Germline loops: CDR1 SGHRS, CDR2 YFSETQ. The V end was cut by 4 bases, the J end by 4 bases, with 9 bases between. The CDR3 consists of 13 residues. The CDR3 sequence: CASSTGENQPQHF. The CDR3 DNA reads TGCGCCAGCAGCACGGGAGAAAATCAGCCCCAGCATTTT.